The 18 T cell receptor beta chains below were found in one sample sequenced in a study of T cell responses to AZD1222 COVID-19 vaccine (dated by TCRdb to the early 2020s). Libraries came from the immunoSEQ multiplex PCR assay. TCRdb retrieved this table from immuneACCESS and kept in-frame rearrangements only. Not all clones are present; in checked studies, unresolved V genes account for under half, and no reason is known for the remainder. This sample has around 100,000 clones in its table, and about 90% of those were observed once. Of the sample, 2.5% is held by the ten largest clones. In the paper's terms, the time point label means: about 28 days (+/-7) after the second vaccine dose. Sequencing used peripheral blood, obtained 28 days after the second AZD1222 dose. The source of these receptors is an adult who received the AZD1222 COVID-19 vaccine.

The chain combines TRBV6-5 with TRBJ2-6; perhaps TRBD2 as D (6 bases). Germline V lookup: CDR1 MNHEY, CDR2 SVGAGI. V was clipped by 7 bases and J by 2 bases, with 6 bases between them. The CDR3 spans 13 residues. CDR3 region: CASIAAGANVLTF. Here the CDR3 DNA reads TGTGCCAGCATAGCGGCTGGGGCCAACGTCCTGACTTTC.

The chain combines TRBV5-5 with TRBJ2-5; D call uncertain. The CDR3 runs to 15 residues. Trimming stripped 0 bases from V and 2 bases from J, with 11 bases between. CDR1 is SGHKS and CDR2 is YYEKEE in the germline V gene (reference sequence). CDR3 sequence reads: CASSLGGAEQETQYF. The CDR3 region has the DNA TGTGCCAGCAGCTTGGGTGGCGCGGAACAAGAGACCCAGTACTTC.

The chain couples TRBV28 to TRBJ1-3, with 8 bases that match TRBD1. Losses at the gene ends were 4 bases for V and 0 bases for J; bases not matched to a gene: 5. The germline V gene encodes CDR1 MDHEN and CDR2 SYDVKM. The CDR3 consists of 16 residues. CDR3 coding DNA: TGTGCCAGCAGTTCGCATACAGGGGGCTCTGGAAACACCATATATTTT. Protein product: CASSSHTGGSGNTIYF.

This clone was seen a handful of times. The J gene is TRBJ1-6, the V gene TRBV5-5; D unclear. The germline V gene has CDR1 SGHKS and CDR2 YYEKEE (reference sequence). V was cut by 0 bases and J by 7 bases, with 11 bases left in between. The CDR3 is 15 amino acids. CDR3 loop: CASSLAVDRNSPLHF. CDR3 nucleotides: TGTGCCAGCAGCTTGGCCGTCGATAGGAATTCACCCCTCCACTTT.

The table lists this clone with a count of one. V is TRBV29-1 and J is TRBJ1-2, with TRBD1 matching 8 bases. CDR3 size: 12 residues. The ends lost 5 bases at V and 5 bases at J; junction bases unmatched: 4. Germline V CDR1 and CDR2: SQVTM, ANQGSEA. The CDR3 sequence is CSVKGQGYGYTF. The CDR3 DNA is TGCAGCGTTAAAGGACAGGGTTATGGCTACACCTTC.

V is TRBV3-1 (or the pseudogene TRBV3-2) and J is TRBJ2-7, with D unresolved. V lost 4 bases and J lost 2, with 12 bases in between. Per germline, CDR1 LGHDT and CDR2 YNNKEL (reference sequence). This CDR3 has 14 amino acids. The CDR3 region is CASSPPRGTYEQYF. In DNA form, the CDR3 reads TGTGCCAGCAGCCCCCCCCGTGGGACCTACGAGCAGTACTTC.

The J gene is TRBJ2-1, the V gene TRBV7-3; 10 bases align to TRBD2. This CDR3 comprises 14 residues. Looked up from germline, CDR1 is SGHTA and CDR2 is FQGTGA. Trimming cost V 2 bases and J 9 bases; bases outside gene matches: 4. CDR3 residues: CASSLSSGSGEQFF. For the CDR3, the DNA is TGTGCCAGCAGCTTATCTAGCGGGAGCGGTGAGCAGTTCTTC.

The J gene is TRBJ1-2, the V gene TRBV3-1 (or the pseudogene TRBV3-2), with TRBD1 identical over 11 bases. The germline V gene encodes CDR1 LGHDT and CDR2 YNNKEL (reference sequence). This CDR3 region has 14 residues. With 2 bases clipped from V and 6 bases from J, the junction kept 2 bases outside the gene matches. The CDR3, as DNA: TGTGCCAGCAGCCAACGGACAGGGGGCAATGGCTACACCTTC. Protein sequence: CASSQRTGGNGYTF.

CDR3 loop: CASSERGGFDYGYTF. CDR3 nucleotides: TGTGCCAGCAGCGAAAGAGGGGGTTTCGACTATGGCTACACCTTC. The chain couples TRBV7-8 to TRBJ1-2, with D possibly matching TRBD1 (6 bases). This CDR3 is 15 amino acids long. CDR1 and CDR2 (germline): SGHVS, FQNEAQ. The ends were cut back, 5 bases at V and 3 bases at J, with 16 bases in the middle.

The chain is built from TRBV20-1 and TRBJ1-2; D remains unclear. Trimming removed 5 bases from V and 7 bases from J, with 8 bases in between. Germline assignment: CDR1 DFQATT and CDR2 SNEGSKA (reference sequence). The CDR3 loop spans 10 amino acids. CDR3 bases: TGCAGTGCTGGCCGGGGTGGCTACACCTTC. Amino acid sequence: CSAGRGGYTF.

The chain uses TRBV7-3 and TRBJ2-7, with 8 bases matching TRBD1. V gave up 5 bases and J gave up 6 bases; unmatched junction bases: 6. CDR3 size: 13 residues. Per germline, CDR1 SGHTA and CDR2 FQGTGA. CDR3: CASSVTGAGEQYF. CDR3 bases: TGTGCCAGCAGCGTGACAGGGGCTGGCGAGCAGTACTTC.

V and J are TRBV7-2 and TRBJ1-5; 7 bases are shared with TRBD1. The germline CDR1 and CDR2 sequences are SGHTA and FQGNSA. V lost 5 bases and J lost 7; bases outside the gene matches: 11. CDR3 size: 15 residues. The CDR3 sequence: CASSKQSQGYQPQHF. The CDR3 DNA reads TGTGCCAGCAGCAAGCAGTCACAGGGGTACCAGCCCCAGCATTTT.

The V gene is TRBV6-1, the J gene TRBJ1-1; a weak D match, TRBD1 (5 bases). Trimming cost V 0 bases and J 6 bases, with 11 bases left between them. This CDR3 has 14 residues. Germline V lookup: CDR1 MNHNS, CDR2 SASEGT. The CDR3 nucleotides read TGTGCCAGCAGTGAAGCGGGTCGGGGGGCTGAAGCTTTCTTT. Its translation is CASSEAGRGAEAFF.

The V call is TRBV5-1, the J call TRBJ1-5; D ambiguous. Germline V lookup: CDR1 SGHRS, CDR2 YFSETQ. The CDR3 is made up of 15 amino acids. The germline V and J ends were trimmed by 5 bases and 5 bases, with 17 bases remaining between them. The CDR3 DNA is TGCGCCAGCAGGAGAGATTCAAGTAGGGATCAGCCCCAGCATTTT. It is translated as CASRRDSSRDQPQHF.

In its sample, this clone ranks as medium-sized (0.01 to 0.1%). The chain is built from TRBV20-1 and TRBJ2-2; D call uncertain. The V and J ends lost 6 bases and 1 base respectively, with 9 bases between them. The germline V gene has CDR1 DFQATT and CDR2 SNEGSKA (reference sequence). This CDR3 region has 13 residues. The CDR3: CSASGLNTGELFF. The CDR3 DNA reads as TGCAGTGCCAGTGGCCTGAACACCGGGGAGCTGTTTTTT.

Worth noting for this clone: A junction end diverges from the germline sequence, so it may reflect a read error. J is TRBJ2-7 and V is TRBV7-7; 7 positions agree with TRBD1. Germline CDR1 reads SSHAT; CDR2 reads FNYEAQ (reference sequence). The CDR3 consists of 13 residues. CDR3 nucleotide sequence: TGTGCTAGCAGCTTAGACAGGGCCACCGAGCAGTACTTC. It codes for CASSLDRATEQYF. Together with reference TRBV7-7 and TRBJ2-7, the CDR3 gives the full variable domain: GAGVSQSPRYKVTKRGQDVTLRCDPISSHATLYWYQQALGQGPEFLTYFNYEAQPDKSGLPSDRFSAERPEGSISTLTIQRTEQRDSAMYRCASSLDRATEQYFGPGTRLTVT.

Note on this clone: Other DNA sequences in this specimen translate into the identical CDR3. The V and J genes are TRBV3-1 (or the pseudogene TRBV3-2) and TRBJ1-5; D gene uncertain. This CDR3 is built from 13 residues. In germline, CDR1 is LGHDT, CDR2 YNNKEL (reference sequence). The V end lost 1 base, the J end lost 5 bases, and 6 bases lay between the germline ends. CDR3 residues: CASSQARDQPQHF. Written as DNA, the CDR3 is TGTGCCAGCAGCCAAGCTAGGGATCAGCCCCAGCATTTT.

J is TRBJ1-1 and V is TRBV5-6; D is uncertain. V was trimmed by 0 bases and J by 1 base, leaving 7 bases between them. The CDR3 is 14 amino acids. Per germline, CDR1 SGHDT and CDR2 YYEEEE. CDR3 bases: TGTGCCAGCAGCTTGGACCTACCGAACACTGAAGCTTTCTTT. As protein: CASSLDLPNTEAFF. Together with reference TRBV5-6 and TRBJ1-1, the CDR3 gives the full variable domain: DAGVTQSPTHLIKTRGQQVTLRCSPKSGHDTVSWYQQALGQGPQFIFQYYEEEERQRGNFPDRFSGHQFPNYSSELNVNALLLGDSALYLCASSLDLPNTEAFFGQGTRLTVV.